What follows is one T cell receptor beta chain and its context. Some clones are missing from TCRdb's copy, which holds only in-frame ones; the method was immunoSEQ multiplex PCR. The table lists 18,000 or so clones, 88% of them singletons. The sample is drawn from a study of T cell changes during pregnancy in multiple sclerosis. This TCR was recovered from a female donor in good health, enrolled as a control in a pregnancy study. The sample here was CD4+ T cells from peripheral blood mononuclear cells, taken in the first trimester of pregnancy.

CDR3 sequence reads: CASSSRRVETQYF. The CDR3 region has the DNA TGTGCCAGCAGCTCCCGCCGGGTGGAGACCCAGTACTTC. The chain combines TRBV7-2 with TRBJ2-5; D gene uncertain. Germline V gives CDR1 SGHTA, CDR2 FQGNSA. V was trimmed by 4 bases and J by 5 bases, leaving 11 bases between them. This CDR3 has 13 residues.